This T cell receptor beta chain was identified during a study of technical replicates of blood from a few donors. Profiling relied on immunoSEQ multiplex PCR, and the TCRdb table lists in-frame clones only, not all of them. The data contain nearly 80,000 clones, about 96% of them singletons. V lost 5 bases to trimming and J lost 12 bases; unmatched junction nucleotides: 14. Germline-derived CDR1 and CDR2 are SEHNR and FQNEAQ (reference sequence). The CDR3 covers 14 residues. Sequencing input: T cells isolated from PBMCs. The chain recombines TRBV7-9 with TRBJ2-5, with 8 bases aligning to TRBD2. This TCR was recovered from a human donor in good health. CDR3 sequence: CASSRGGTRAPEYF. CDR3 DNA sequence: TGTGCCAGCAGCCGGGGGGGCACAAGGGCTCCCGAGTACTTC.